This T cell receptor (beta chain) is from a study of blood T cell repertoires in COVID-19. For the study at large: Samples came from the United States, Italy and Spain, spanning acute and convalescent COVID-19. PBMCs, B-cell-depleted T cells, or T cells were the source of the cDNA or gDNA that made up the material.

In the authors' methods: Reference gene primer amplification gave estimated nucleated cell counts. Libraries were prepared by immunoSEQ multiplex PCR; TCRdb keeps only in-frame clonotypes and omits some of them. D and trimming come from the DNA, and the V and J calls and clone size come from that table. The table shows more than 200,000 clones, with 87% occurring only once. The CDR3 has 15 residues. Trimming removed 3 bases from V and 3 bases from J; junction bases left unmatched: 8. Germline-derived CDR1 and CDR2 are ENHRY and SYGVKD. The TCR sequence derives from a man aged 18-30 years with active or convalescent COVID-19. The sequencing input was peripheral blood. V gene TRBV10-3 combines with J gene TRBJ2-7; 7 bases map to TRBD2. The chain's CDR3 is CAISDPASGNYEQYF. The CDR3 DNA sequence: TGTGCCATCAGTGACCCGGCTAGCGGTAACTACGAGCAGTACTTC.